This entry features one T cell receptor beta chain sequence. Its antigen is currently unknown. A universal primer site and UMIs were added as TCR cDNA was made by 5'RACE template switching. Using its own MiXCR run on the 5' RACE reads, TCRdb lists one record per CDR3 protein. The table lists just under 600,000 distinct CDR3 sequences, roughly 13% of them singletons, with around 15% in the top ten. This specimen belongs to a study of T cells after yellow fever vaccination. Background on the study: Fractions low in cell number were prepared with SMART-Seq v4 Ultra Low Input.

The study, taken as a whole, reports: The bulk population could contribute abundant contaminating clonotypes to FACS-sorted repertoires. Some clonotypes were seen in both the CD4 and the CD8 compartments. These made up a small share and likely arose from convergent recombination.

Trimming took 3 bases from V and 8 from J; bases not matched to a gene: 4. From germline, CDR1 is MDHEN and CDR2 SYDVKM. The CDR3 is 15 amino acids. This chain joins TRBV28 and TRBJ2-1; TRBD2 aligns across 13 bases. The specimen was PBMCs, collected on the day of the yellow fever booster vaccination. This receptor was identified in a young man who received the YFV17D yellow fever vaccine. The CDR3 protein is CASSFAGLAGYEQFF. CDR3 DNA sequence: TGTGCCAGCAGTTTCGCGGGACTAGCGGGATATGAGCAGTTCTTC. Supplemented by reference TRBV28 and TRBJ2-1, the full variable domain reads DVKVTQSSRYLVKRTGEKVFLECVQDMDHENMFWYRQDPGLGLRLIYFSYDVKMKEKGDIPEGYSVSREKKERFSLILESASTNQTSMYLCASSFAGLAGYEQFFGPGTRLTVL.